This TCR beta chain derives from a study of early T cells in non-severe SARS-CoV-2 infection. Study details: With bulk RNA from unsorted whole blood as input, sequencing yielded unpaired chains.

The V end was cut by 4 bases, the J end by 7 bases, with 13 bases between. Germline V gene lookup returns CDR1 SGHTA and CDR2 FQGNSA. The CDR3 contains 13 residues. In the case of this clonotype: Its antigen is as yet unknown.

The study, taken as a whole, reports: Matching with VDJdb favored anti-spike CD8 responses (missing private and CD4 specificities).

The TCR library protocol attached unique molecular identifiers to the individual cDNA molecules. MiXCR, applied by TCRdb to the 5' RACE reads, yields one record per CDR3 protein. The repertoire holds about 76,000 distinct CDR3 sequences, with roughly 15% as singletons. V is TRBV7-2 and J is TRBJ1-2; D may be TRBD1 (6 bases). Specimen: whole blood. The TCR comes from an adult who was a healthcare worker with PCR-confirmed SARS-CoV-2 infection or an uninfected control (not recorded which). The CDR3 loop reads CASSYGQPSGYTF. The CDR3 nucleotides are TGTGCCAGCAGCTACGGACAGCCGAGTGGCTACACCTTC.